These 9 T cell receptor beta chains originate from one sample sequenced in a study of breast tumors, draining lymph nodes, adjacent tissues. From the multiplex PCR reads, TCRdb called clonotypes with MiXCR, one entry per CDR3 protein. The sample lists tens of thousands of distinct CDR3 sequences, 60% to 80% occurring once. Sequenced sample: breast tumor tissue. Source of these receptors: a female donor with breast cancer. Some clones in this sample may be carry-over from other donors' samples.

The gene calls are TRBV6-5 and TRBJ2-3, with D unclear. Deletions cut 5 bases from V and 4 bases from J, with 13 bases between. Looked up from germline, CDR1 is MNHEY and CDR2 is SVGAGI. The CDR3 spans 14 residues. The CDR3 DNA reads as TGTGCCAGCAGTCCTGGAGTGGGCGCAGATACGCAGTATTTT. It specifies CASSPGVGADTQYF.

The genes are TRBV7-8 and TRBJ2-1, with 9 bases that match TRBD2. The germline CDR1 and CDR2 sequences are SGHVS and FQNEAQ. Trimming took 2 bases from V and 7 from J; bases not matched to a gene: 12. The CDR3 covers 17 residues. The CDR3 loop reads CASSLRSLGLARNEQFF. CDR3 bases: TGTGCCAGCAGCTTAAGGAGCTTGGGACTAGCAAGAAATGAGCAGTTCTTC.

This clonotype is medium-sized within its sample. The V gene is TRBV20-1, the J gene TRBJ2-3; perhaps TRBD1 as D (6 bases). CDR1 is DFQATT and CDR2 is SNEGSKA in the germline V gene (reference sequence). The CDR3 covers 16 residues. Trimming left V 3 bases short and J 2 bases short, with 18 bases between. CDR3 bases: TGCAGTGCTAGCTTCAGGGGAGTTGATCTCACAGATACGCAGTATTTT. Its translation is CSASFRGVDLTDTQYF.

V gene TRBV4-1 combines with J gene TRBJ1-4; D remains unclear. The CDR3 loop spans 15 amino acids. Germline CDR1 reads MGHRA; CDR2 reads YSYEKL. The V end was cut by 1 base, the J end by 2 bases, with 8 bases between. The CDR3 coding sequence is TGCGCCAGCAGCCAAGGCCTCGGGACTAATGAAAAACTGTTTTTT. Protein product: CASSQGLGTNEKLFF.

This clonotype is medium-sized. This rearrangement joins TRBV20-1 to TRBJ2-3, with 7 bases aligning to TRBD1. After removal of 5 bases from V and 2 bases from J, the junction contained 13 bases not matched to a gene. Looked up from germline, CDR1 is DFQATT and CDR2 is SNEGSKA (reference sequence). The CDR3 sequence is 16 residues long. This CDR3 reads CSAGKRDSTTTDTQYF. The CDR3 nucleotides read TGCAGTGCTGGGAAACGGGACAGCACCACCACAGATACGCAGTATTTT.

Details on this clonotype: A read error may account for a junction end that differs from germline. The J gene is TRBJ2-3, the V gene TRBV10-3; D assignment may be TRBD1 or TRBD2 (6 bases each). This CDR3 has 15 residues. Germline loops: CDR1 ENHRY, CDR2 SYGVKD. The CDR3 coding sequence is TGTGCCATCAGCGCGGGAAAGGGGGGAAAGAGTACGGCGGTTTTT. Translating gives CAISAGKGGKSTAVF.

Details on this clonotype: A much larger clone differs from this one at a single base, so this may be a read error. This chain uses TRBV11-2 with TRBJ2-3, with a weak D call TRBD2 (6 bases). This CDR3 contains 16 residues. CDR1 is SGHAT and CDR2 is FQNNGV in the germline V gene. The CDR3 loop is CASSSAASARTGTQYF. The CDR3 DNA is TGTGCCAGCAGCTCCGCGGCTAGCGCGCGCACAGGTACGCAGTATTTT.

In its sample, this clonotype is medium-sized. The J gene is TRBJ1-6, the V gene TRBV18; no reliable D call. CDR3 size: 15 residues. Germline CDR1 and CDR2: KGHSH and LQKENI. The V and J ends lost 3 bases and 11 bases respectively, with 17 bases between them. CDR3 in DNA: TGTGCCAGCTCACCGCGAAGGCTCGAAGAGGCACCCCTCCACTTT. It encodes CASSPRRLEEAPLHF. Full variable domain (outside the CDR3, taken from reference TRBV18 and TRBJ1-6): NAGVMQNPRHLVRRRGQEARLRCSPMKGHSHVYWYRQLPEEGLKFMVYLQKENIIDESGMPKERFSAEFPKEGPSILRIQQVVRGDSAAYFCASSPRRLEEAPLHFGNGTRLTVT.

This clonotype was observed many times. A much larger clone sits a single nucleotide away, making a read error possible. This chain links TRBV5-6 with TRBJ2-5, with D perhaps matching TRBD1 or TRBD2 (5 bases each). Looked up from germline, CDR1 is SGHDT and CDR2 is YYEEEE. V was shortened by 2 bases and J by 4 bases, with 9 bases between the two germline ends. The CDR3 sequence is 13 residues long. The CDR3 nucleotides read TGTGCCAGCAGCTTAAGGGGAGCAGAGACCCAGTACTTC. It specifies CASSLRGAETQYF.